The clone carrying this T cell receptor beta chain was seen more than once but under ten times. Germline-derived CDR1 and CDR2 are SGHRS and YFSETQ. This CDR3 region has 14 residues. V lost 0 bases to trimming and J lost 3 bases, with 9 bases between them. The data derive from a study of cytomegalovirus exposure and HLA in healthy donors. PCR employed 60 Vbeta and 13 Jbeta primers. Method: immunoSEQ multiplex PCR; TCRdb's copy keeps in-frame clones and lacks some. The sample consists of 130,000 to 150,000 clones, 78% of them appearing once. The sequenced material came from PBMCs. The TCR originated in a man aged 35-49 years in good health and CMV-seropositive. The chain is built from TRBV5-1 and TRBJ1-2; D is uncertain. The DNA for the CDR3 is TGCGCCAGCAGCTTGGCAGGCAGTTACTATGGCTACACCTTC. This codes for CASSLAGSYYGYTF.